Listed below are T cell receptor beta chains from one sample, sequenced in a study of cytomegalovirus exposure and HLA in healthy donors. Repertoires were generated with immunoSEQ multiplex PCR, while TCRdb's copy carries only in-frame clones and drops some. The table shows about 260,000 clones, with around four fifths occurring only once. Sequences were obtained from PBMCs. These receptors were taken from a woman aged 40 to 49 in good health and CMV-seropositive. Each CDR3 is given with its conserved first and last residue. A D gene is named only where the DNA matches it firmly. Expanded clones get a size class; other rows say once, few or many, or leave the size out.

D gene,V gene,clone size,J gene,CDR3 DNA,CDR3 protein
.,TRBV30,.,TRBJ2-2,TGTGCCTGGAGTGCGAAACAGAACACCGGGGAGCTGTTTTTT,CAWSAKQNTGELFF
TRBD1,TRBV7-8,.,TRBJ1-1,TGTGCCAGCAGGTACGGGACAGGGTTGAACACTGAAGCTTTCTTT,CASRYGTGLNTEAFF
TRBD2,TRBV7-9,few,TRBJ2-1,TGTGCCAGCGGGACTAGCCGCTCCGGGGATGAGCAGTTCTTC,CASGTSRSGDEQFF
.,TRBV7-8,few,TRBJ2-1,TGTGCCAGCAGCCACGGGATCAAAGTATCCAATGAGCAGTTCTTC,CASSHGIKVSNEQFF
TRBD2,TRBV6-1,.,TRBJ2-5,TGTGCCAGCACGGGACTAGCACGGAGAGGCGAGACCCAGTACTTC,CASTGLARRGETQYF
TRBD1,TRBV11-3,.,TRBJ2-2,TGTGCCAGCAGCCCAACGACAGGGATCGGAAACACCGGGGAGCTGTTTTTT,CASSPTTGIGNTGELFF
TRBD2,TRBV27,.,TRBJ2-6,TGTGCCAGCAGTTTTCATGGTTTGGGGGGGACTGGGGCCAACGTCCTGACTTTC,CASSFHGLGGTGANVLTF
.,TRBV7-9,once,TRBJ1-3,TGTGCCAGCACCCAGGGGTCTGGAAACACCATATATTTT,CASTQGSGNTIYF
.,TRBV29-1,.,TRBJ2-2,TGCAGCGTTGAAGGGGCGGGTGGCGGGGAGCTGTTTTTT,CSVEGAGGGELFF
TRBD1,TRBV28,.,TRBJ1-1,TGTGCCAGCAGTTCACCGGGACAGGGGTCGACTGAAGCTTTCTTT,CASSSPGQGSTEAFF
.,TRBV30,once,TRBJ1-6,TGTGCCTGGTCGGCGGGTAATAATTCACCCCTCCACTTT,CAWSAGNNSPLHF
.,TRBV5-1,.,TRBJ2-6,TGCGCCAGCAGCCCTACCCCGGACAGTCCTGGGGCCAACGTCCTGACTTTC,CASSPTPDSPGANVLTF
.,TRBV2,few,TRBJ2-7,TGTGCCAGCGAGGGGGCAGCCCGACGGGCGGGAAACCTCTACGAGCAGTACTTC,CASEGAARRAGNLYEQYF
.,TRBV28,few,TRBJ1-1,TGTGCCAGCAGTTTAGTTTCGGGAATGAACACTGAAGCTTTCTTT,CASSLVSGMNTEAFF
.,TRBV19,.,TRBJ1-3,TGTGCCAGTAGTGATACCATAACAGCTTCCTCTGGAAACACCATATATTTT,CASSDTITASSGNTIYF
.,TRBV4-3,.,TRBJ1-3,TGCGCCAGCAGCCAAGATCTCTCCGGGGGAGGAAACACCATATATTTT,CASSQDLSGGGNTIYF
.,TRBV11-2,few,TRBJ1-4,TGTGCCAGCAGCACCATTGGGGGGGCGTCACCTCTAAAACTGTTTTTT,CASSTIGGASPLKLFF
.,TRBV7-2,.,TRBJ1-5,TGTGCCAGCAGCTTACGGTCGGGCTCTACATCGGGGGGTCAGCCCCAGCATTTT,CASSLRSGSTSGGQPQHF
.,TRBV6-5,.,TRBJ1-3,TGTGCCAGCAGTTACTCGACGGGGGTTGGAAACACCATATATTTT,CASSYSTGVGNTIYF
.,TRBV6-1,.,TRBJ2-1,TGTGCCAGCAGTGAAGCGGGACCAGGGGTGAGCTCCTACAATGAGCAGTTCTTC,CASSEAGPGVSSYNEQFF
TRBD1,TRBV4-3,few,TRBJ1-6,TGCGCCAGCAGCCAAGCCGACAGGGGTCGGAATTCACCCCTCCACTTT,CASSQADRGRNSPLHF
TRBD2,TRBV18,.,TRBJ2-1,TGTGCCAGCTCACCCCCTAGCGGGAGGGACAATGAGCAGTTCTTC,CASSPPSGRDNEQFF
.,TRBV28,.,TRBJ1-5,TGTGCCAGCAGGCCCTCCAGGGTCTATAGCAATCAGCCCCAGCATTTT,CASRPSRVYSNQPQHF
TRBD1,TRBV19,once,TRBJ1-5,TGTGCCAGTAGTACAGGGACAGTAGGGCAGCCCCAGCATTTT,CASSTGTVGQPQHF
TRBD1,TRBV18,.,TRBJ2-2,TGTGCCAGCTCACCGGGACAGACGAACACCGGGGAGCTGTTTTTT,CASSPGQTNTGELFF
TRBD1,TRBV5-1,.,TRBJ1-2,TGCGCCAGCAGCCCGACAGGGGGCGAAGGCTACACCTTC,CASSPTGGEGYTF
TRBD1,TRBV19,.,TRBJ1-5,TGTGCCAGCGGGGACAGAAGCAATCAGCCCCAGCATTTT,CASGDRSNQPQHF
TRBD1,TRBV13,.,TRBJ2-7,TGTGCCAGCAGCTCTTCAGGGGGCTCCTACGAGCAGTACTTC,CASSSSGGSYEQYF
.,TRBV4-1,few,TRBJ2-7,TGCGCCAGCAGCCAAGAGGCTGAGGCGAGGTACGAGCAGTACTTC,CASSQEAEARYEQYF
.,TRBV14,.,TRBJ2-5,TGTGCCAGCAGCCCGGGACTCGCTCAAGAGACCCAGTACTTC,CASSPGLAQETQYF
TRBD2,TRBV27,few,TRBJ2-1,TGTGCCAGACGACCTAGCGGGAGTACTCGCACCTACAATGAGCAGTTCTTC,CARRPSGSTRTYNEQFF
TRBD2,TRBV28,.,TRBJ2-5,TGTGCCAGTCGAACGGGAGGGTCCCGAGAGACCCAGTACTTC,CASRTGGSRETQYF
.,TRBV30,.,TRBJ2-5,TGTGCCTGGAGTCTGGACAGCCAAGAGACCCAGTACTTC,CAWSLDSQETQYF
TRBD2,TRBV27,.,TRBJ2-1,TGTGCCAGCAGTCTAGGCACTAGCGGGAGGTGGGAAGGGATCTTC,CASSLGTSGRWEGIF